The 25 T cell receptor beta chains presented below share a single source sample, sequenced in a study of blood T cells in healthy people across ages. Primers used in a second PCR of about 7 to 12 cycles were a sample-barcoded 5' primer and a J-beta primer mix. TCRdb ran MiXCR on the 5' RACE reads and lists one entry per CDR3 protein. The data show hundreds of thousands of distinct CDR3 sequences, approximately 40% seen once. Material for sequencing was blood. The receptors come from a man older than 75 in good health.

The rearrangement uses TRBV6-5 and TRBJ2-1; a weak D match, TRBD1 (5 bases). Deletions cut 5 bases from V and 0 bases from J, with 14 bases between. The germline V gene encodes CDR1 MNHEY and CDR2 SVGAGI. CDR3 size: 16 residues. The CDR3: CASSPYRWSSYNEQFF. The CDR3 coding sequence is TGTGCCAGCAGTCCATACAGGTGGAGCTCCTACAATGAGCAGTTCTTC.

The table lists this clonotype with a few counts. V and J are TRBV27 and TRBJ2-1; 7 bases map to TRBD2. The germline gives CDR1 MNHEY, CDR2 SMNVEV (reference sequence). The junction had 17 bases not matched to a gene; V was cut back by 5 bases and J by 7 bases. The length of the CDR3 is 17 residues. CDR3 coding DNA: TGTGCCAGCAGTCGTATAAATGGGGGGAGGGCCAAGAATGAGCAGTTCTTC. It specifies CASSRINGGRAKNEQFF.

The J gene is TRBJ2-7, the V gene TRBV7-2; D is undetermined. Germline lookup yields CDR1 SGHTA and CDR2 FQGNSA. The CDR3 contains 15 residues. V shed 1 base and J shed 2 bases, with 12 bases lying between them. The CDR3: CASSLEGLGTYEQYF. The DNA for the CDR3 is TGTGCCAGCAGCTTAGAAGGTCTGGGAACCTACGAGCAGTACTTC.

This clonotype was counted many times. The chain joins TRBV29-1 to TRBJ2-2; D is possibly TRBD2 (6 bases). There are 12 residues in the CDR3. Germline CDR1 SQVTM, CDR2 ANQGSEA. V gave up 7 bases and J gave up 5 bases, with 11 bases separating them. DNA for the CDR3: TGCAGCGGAGCTGGGGGGACCGGGGAGCTGTTTTTT. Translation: CSGAGGTGELFF.

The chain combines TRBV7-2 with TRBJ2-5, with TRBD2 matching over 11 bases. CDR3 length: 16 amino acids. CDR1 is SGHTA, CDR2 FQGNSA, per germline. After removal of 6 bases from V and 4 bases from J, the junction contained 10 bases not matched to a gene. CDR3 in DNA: TGTGCCAGCAGGGGGACTTGGCTAGCGGGAGGAGAGACCCAGTACTTC. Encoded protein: CASRGTWLAGGETQYF.

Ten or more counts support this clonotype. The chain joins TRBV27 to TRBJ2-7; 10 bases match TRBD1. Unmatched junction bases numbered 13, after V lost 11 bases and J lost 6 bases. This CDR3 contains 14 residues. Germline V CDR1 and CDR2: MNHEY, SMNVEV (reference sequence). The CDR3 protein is CASRGGQGRVEQYF. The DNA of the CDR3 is TGTGCCTCCCGAGGGGGACAGGGGCGGGTCGAGCAGTACTTC.

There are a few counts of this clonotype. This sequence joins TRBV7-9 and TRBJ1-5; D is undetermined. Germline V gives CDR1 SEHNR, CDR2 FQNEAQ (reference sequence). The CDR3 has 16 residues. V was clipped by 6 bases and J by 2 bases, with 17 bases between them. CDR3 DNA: TGTGCCAGCAGGGACCGTCGACCTGGGGGCAATCAGCCCCAGCATTTT. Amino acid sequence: CASRDRRPGGNQPQHF. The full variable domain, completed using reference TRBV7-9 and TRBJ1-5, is DTGVSQNPRHKITKRGQNVTFRCDPISEHNRLYWYRQTLGQGPEFLTYFQNEAQLEKSRLLSDRFSAERPKGSFSTLEIQRTEQGDSAMYLCASRDRRPGGNQPQHFGDGTRLSIL.

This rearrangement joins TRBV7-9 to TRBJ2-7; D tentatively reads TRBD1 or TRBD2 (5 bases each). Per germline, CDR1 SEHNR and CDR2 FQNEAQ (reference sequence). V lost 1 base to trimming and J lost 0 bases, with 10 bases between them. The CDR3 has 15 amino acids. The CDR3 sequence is CASSLVGRPSYEQYF. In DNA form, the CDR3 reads TGTGCCAGCAGCTTAGTGGGACGCCCCTCCTACGAGCAGTACTTC.

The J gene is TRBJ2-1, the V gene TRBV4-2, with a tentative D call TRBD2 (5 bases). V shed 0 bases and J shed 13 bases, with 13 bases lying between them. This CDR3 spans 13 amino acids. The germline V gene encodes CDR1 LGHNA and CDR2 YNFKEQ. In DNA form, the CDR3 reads TGTGCCAGCAGCCAAGACAGGAGGAAGACCCAGTTCTTC. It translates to CASSQDRRKTQFF.

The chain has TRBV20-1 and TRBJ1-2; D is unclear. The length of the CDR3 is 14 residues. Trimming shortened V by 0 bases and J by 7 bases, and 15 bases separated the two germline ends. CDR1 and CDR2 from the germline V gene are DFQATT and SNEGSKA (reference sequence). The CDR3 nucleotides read TGCAGTGCTAGAGATGGGAGCGGAAGGGTTGGCTACACCTTC. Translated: CSARDGSGRVGYTF.

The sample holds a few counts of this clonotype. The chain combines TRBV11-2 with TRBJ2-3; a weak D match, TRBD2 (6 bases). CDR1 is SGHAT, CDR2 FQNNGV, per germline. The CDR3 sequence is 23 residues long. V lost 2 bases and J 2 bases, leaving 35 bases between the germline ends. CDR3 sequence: CASSLLLPPEDYNLSGPTDTQYF. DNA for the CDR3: TGTGCCAGCAGCTTACTCCTTCCCCCGGAGGACTACAACCTTAGCGGACCCACAGATACGCAGTATTTT.

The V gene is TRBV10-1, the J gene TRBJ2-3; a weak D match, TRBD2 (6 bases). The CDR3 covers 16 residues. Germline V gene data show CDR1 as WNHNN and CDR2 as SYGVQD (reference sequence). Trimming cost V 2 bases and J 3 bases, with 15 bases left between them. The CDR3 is CASSEGGGIVTDTQYF. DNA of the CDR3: TGCGCCAGCAGTGAGGGCGGCGGGATTGTTACAGATACGCAGTATTTT.

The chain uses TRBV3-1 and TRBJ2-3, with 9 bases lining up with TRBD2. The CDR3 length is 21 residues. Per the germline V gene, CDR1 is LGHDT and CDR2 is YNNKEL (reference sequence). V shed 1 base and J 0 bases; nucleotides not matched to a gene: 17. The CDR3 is CASSQAGRGGSSLTSTDTQYF. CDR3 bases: TGTGCCAGCAGCCAAGCCGGGCGGGGGGGCTCCTCACTAACTAGCACAGATACGCAGTATTTT.

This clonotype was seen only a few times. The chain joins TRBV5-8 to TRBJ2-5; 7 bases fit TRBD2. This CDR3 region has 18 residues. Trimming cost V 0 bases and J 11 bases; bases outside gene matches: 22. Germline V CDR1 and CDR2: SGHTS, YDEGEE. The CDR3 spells CASSLVAGVRGGMNEQYF. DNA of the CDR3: TGTGCCAGCAGCTTGGTTGCGGGAGTAAGGGGAGGGATGAATGAGCAGTACTTC. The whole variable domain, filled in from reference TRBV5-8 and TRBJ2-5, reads EAGVTQSPTHLIKTRGQQATLRCSPISGHTSVYWYQQALGLGLQFLLWYDEGEERNRGNFPPRFSGRQFPNYSSELNVNALELEDSALYLCASSLVAGVRGGMNEQYFGPGTRLLVL.

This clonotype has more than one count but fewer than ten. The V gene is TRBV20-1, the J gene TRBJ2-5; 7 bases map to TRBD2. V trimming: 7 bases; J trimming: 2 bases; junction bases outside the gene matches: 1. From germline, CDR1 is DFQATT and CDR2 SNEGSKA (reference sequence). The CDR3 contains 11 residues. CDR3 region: CSVSGQETQYF. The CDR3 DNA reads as TGCAGTGTTAGCGGGCAAGAGACCCAGTACTTC.

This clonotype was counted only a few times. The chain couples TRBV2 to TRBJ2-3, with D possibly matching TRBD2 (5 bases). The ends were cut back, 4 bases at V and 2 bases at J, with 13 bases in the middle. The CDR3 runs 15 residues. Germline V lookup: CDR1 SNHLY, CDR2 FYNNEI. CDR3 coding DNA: TGTGCCAGCAGTGTATGGGAGCCCTCCACAGATACGCAGTATTTT. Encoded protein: CASSVWEPSTDTQYF.

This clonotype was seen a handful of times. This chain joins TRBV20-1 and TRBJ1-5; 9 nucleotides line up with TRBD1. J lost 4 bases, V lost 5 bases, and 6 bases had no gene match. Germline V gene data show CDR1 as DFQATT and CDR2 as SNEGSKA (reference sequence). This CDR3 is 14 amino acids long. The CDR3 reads CSASRGQGNQPQHF. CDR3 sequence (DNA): TGCAGTGCTTCCAGGGGACAGGGTAATCAGCCCCAGCATTTT.

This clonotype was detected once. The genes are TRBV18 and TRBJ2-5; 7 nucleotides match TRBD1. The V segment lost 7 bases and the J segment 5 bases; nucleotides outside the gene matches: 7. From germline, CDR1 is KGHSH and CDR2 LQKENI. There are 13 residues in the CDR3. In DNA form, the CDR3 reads TGTGCCAGCTTCAAGACAGGGTATGAGACCCAGTACTTC. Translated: CASFKTGYETQYF.

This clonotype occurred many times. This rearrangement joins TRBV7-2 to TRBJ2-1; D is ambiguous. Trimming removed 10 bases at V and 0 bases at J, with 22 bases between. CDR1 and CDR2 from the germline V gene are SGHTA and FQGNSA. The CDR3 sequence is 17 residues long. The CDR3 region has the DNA TGTGCCATCCAGCCCATTGGGGTGGCTAACTCCTACAATGAGCAGTTCTTC. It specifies CAIQPIGVANSYNEQFF.

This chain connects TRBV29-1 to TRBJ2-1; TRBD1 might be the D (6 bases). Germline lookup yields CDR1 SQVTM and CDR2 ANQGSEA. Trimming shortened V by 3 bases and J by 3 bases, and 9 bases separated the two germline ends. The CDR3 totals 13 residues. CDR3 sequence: CSVDRGYYNEQFF. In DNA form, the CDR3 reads TGCAGCGTTGACAGGGGCTACTACAATGAGCAGTTCTTC.

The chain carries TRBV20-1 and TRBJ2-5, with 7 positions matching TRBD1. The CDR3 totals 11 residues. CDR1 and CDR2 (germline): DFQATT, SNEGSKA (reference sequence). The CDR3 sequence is CKGQARETQYF. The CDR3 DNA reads TGCAAAGGACAGGCCAGGGAGACCCAGTACTTC.

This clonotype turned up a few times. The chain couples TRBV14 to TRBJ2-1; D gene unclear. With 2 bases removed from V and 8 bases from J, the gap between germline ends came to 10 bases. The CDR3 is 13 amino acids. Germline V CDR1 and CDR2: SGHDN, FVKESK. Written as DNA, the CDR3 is TGTGCCAGCAGCCAAATGTACCTGGATGAGCAGTTCTTC. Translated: CASSQMYLDEQFF.

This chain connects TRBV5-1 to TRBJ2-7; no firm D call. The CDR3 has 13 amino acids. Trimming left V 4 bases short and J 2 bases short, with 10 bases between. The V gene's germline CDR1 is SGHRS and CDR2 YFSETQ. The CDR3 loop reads CASSVAATYEQYF. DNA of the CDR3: TGCGCCAGCAGCGTGGCGGCCACCTACGAGCAGTACTTC.

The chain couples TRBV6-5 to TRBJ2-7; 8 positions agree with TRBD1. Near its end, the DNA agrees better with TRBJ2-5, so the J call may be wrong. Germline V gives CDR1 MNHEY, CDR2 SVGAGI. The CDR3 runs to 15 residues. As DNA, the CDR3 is TGTGCCAGCAGTTACTCGGGCCAGGGGGCGGAGACCCAGTACTTC. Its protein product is CASSYSGQGAETQYF.

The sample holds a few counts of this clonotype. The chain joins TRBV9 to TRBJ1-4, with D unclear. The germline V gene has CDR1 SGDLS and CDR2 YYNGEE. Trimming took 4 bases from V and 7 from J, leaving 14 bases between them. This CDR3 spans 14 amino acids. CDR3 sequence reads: CASSFFEGSEKLFF. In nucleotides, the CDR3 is TGTGCCAGCAGCTTCTTCGAGGGTAGTGAAAAACTGTTTTTT.